This T cell receptor beta chain was recovered during a study of blood T cell repertoires in COVID-19. Overall study: The United States, Italy and Spain provided the acute and convalescent COVID-19 samples. PBMCs, B-cell-depleted T cells, or T cells were the source of the cDNA or gDNA that made up the material.

Authors' methods: Amplification from reference gene primers served as the basis for estimated nucleated cell counts. Only in-frame clones appear in the TCRdb table, and some are missing; sequencing was by immunoSEQ multiplex PCR. The V and J calls and clone size are taken from that table; D and trimming were inferred from the DNA. This sample has about 130,000 clones, with around 78% found just once. Deletions cut 6 bases from V and 3 bases from J, with 8 bases between. This CDR3 comprises 12 residues. The germline V gene has CDR1 MDHEN and CDR2 SYDVKM. This receptor was identified in a human donor in a cohort sampled during active COVID-19. Sequenced material: peripheral blood. V is TRBV28 and J is TRBJ1-2, with D uncertain. CDR3 in amino acids: CASSTKYYGYTF. CDR3 DNA sequence: TGTGCCAGCAGCACAAAGTACTATGGCTACACCTTC.